The 7 T cell receptor beta chains in this list originate from one sample, sequenced in a study of blood T cell repertoires in COVID-19. The method was immunoSEQ multiplex PCR; TCRdb's version includes in-frame clones alone and lacks a portion of them. Counted here are tens of thousands of clones, over 65% occurring once; the ten biggest clones make up approximately 23%. Sequencing input: peripheral blood. The receptors stem from a human donor in a cohort sampled during active COVID-19.

The genes are TRBV29-1 and TRBJ2-2; 8 bases map to TRBD2. Germline CDR1 SQVTM, CDR2 ANQGSEA. V shed 6 bases, J shed 4 bases, and the junction held 7 bases outside the gene matches. The CDR3 is 14 residues long. Here the CDR3 reads CSVTGGALTGELFF. The CDR3 bases are TGCAGCGTGACCGGGGGGGCTCTCACCGGGGAGCTGTTTTTT.

This clone was counted once. This sequence joins TRBV27 and TRBJ1-4; no firm D call. The V gene's germline CDR1 is MNHEY and CDR2 SMNVEV (reference sequence). CDR3 size: 15 residues. V was trimmed by 8 bases and J by 2 bases, leaving 15 bases between them. The CDR3 bases are TGTGCCAGCCGAGGTCGGCTTGGCACTAATGAAAAACTGTTTTTT. It is translated as CASRGRLGTNEKLFF. Variable domain in full (rest from reference TRBV27 and TRBJ1-4): EAQVTQNPRYLITVTGKKLTVTCSQNMNHEYMSWYRQDPGLGLRQIYYSMNVEVTDKGDVPEGYKVSRKEKRNFPLILESPSPNQTSLYFCASRGRLGTNEKLFFGSGTQLSVL.

This clone was seen just once. The chain uses TRBV25-1 and TRBJ2-1; tentatively, D is TRBD2 (6 bases). Germline V gives CDR1 MGHDK, CDR2 SYGVNS. V dropped 6 bases and J dropped 8 bases, with 20 bases sitting between them. The CDR3 consists of 15 residues. CDR3 loop: CASRVGLASLDEQFF. CDR3 sequence (DNA): TGTGCCAGCAGAGTAGGTCTAGCGTCTTTGGATGAGCAGTTCTTC.

This CDR3 is CASSGRTGLAGIYEQYF. CDR3 DNA: TGTGCCAGCAGCGGTCGAACAGGACTAGCGGGGATTTACGAGCAGTACTTC. J is TRBJ2-7 and V is TRBV14; 12 nucleotides align to TRBD2. This CDR3 spans 17 amino acids. The ends lost 5 bases at V and 4 bases at J; junction bases unmatched: 12. Germline CDR1 SGHDN, CDR2 FVKESK.

This rearrangement joins TRBV20-1 to TRBJ2-3; 11 bases agree with TRBD2. Germline values: CDR1 DFQATT, CDR2 SNEGSKA (reference sequence). With V trimmed by 3 bases and J by 0 bases, 2 bases remained unmatched. The CDR3 has 15 residues. The chain's CDR3 is CSASLAGGSTDTQYF. The CDR3 nucleotides read TGCAGTGCTAGTTTAGCGGGGGGGAGCACAGATACGCAGTATTTT.

The chain couples TRBV20-1 to TRBJ2-7; 16 nucleotides align to TRBD2. Looked up from germline, CDR1 is DFQATT and CDR2 is SNEGSKA (reference sequence). This CDR3 comprises 15 residues. The J segment lost 2 bases and the V segment lost 5 bases, leaving 3 bases of the junction unmatched. The CDR3 sequence is CSARGTSGRAYEQYF. The CDR3 region has the DNA TGCAGTGCTCGTGGGACTAGCGGGAGGGCCTACGAGCAGTACTTC.

This chain joins TRBV15 and TRBJ2-5, with TRBD2 identical over 9 bases. The CDR3 spans 15 residues. Germline assignment: CDR1 LNHNV and CDR2 YYDKDF (reference sequence). The V and J ends lost 1 base and 5 bases, in that order; junction bases with no gene match: 5. CDR3 in DNA: TGTGCCACCAGCAGAGGCGGGGGGGAGAGGGAGACCCAGTACTTC. Protein sequence: CATSRGGGERETQYF. The complete variable domain, with remaining parts taken from reference TRBV15 and TRBJ2-5, reads DAMVIQNPRYQVTQFGKPVTLSCSQTLNHNVMYWYQQKSSQAPKLLFHYYDKDFNNEADTPDNFQSRRPNTSFCFLDIRSPGLGDTAMYLCATSRGGGERETQYFGPGTRLLVL.